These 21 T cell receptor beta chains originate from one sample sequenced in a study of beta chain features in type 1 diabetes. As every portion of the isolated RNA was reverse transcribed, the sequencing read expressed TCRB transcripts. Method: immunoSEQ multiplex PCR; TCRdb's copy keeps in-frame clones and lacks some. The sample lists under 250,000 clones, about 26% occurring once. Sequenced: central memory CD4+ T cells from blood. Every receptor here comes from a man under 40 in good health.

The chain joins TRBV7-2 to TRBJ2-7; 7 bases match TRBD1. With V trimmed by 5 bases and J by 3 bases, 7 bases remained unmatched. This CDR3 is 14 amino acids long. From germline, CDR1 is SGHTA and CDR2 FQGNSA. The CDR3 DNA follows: TGTGCCAGCAGCATACCGGGACAGATCTACGAGCAGTACTTC. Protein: CASSIPGQIYEQYF.

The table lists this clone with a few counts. CDR3 DNA sequence: TGCAGCGTCTTCGGAGGTAGAACGCCTCAGCCCCAGCATTTT. This encodes CSVFGGRTPQPQHF. The rearrangement links TRBV29-1 to TRBJ1-5; D is uncertain. This CDR3 region has 14 residues. V dropped 6 bases and J dropped 6 bases, with 18 bases sitting between them. The germline V gene encodes CDR1 SQVTM and CDR2 ANQGSEA.

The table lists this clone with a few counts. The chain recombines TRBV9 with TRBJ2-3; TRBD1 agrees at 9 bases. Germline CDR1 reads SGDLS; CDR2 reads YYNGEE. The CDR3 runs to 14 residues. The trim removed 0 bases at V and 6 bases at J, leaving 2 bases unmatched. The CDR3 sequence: CASSVGQGVDTQYF. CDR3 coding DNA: TGTGCCAGCAGCGTAGGACAGGGGGTCGATACGCAGTATTTT.

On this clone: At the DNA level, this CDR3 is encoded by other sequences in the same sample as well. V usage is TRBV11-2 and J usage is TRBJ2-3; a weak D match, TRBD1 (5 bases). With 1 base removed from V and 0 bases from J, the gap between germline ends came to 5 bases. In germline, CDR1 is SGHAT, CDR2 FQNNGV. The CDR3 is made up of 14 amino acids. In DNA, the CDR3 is TGTGCCAGCAGCTTAGGACAGAGCACAGATACGCAGTATTTT. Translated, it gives CASSLGQSTDTQYF.

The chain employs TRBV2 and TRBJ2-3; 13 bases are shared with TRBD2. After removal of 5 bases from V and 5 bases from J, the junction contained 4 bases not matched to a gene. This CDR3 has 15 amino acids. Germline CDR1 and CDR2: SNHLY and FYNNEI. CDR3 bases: TGTGCCAGCAGTAGACTAGCGGGGGGTCTAGATACGCAGTATTTT. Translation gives CASSRLAGGLDTQYF.

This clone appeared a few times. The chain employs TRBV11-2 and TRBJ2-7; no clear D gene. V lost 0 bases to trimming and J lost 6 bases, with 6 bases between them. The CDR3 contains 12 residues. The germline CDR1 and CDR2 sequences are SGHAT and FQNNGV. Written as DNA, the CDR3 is TGTGCCAGCAGCTTAGAACGGCTCGAGCAGTACTTC. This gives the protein CASSLERLEQYF. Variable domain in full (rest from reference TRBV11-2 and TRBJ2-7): EAGVAQSPRYKIIEKRQSVAFWCNPISGHATLYWYQQILGQGPKLLIQFQNNGVVDDSQLPKDRFSAERLKGVDSTLKIQPAKLEDSAVYLCASSLERLEQYFGPGTRLTVT.

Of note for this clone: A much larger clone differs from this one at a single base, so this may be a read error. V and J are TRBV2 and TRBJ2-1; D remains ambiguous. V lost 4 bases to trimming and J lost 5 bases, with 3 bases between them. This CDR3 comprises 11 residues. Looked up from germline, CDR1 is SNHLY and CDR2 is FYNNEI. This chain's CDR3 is CASSVNNEQFF. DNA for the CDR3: TGTGCCAGCAGTGTAAACAATGAGCAGTTCTTC.

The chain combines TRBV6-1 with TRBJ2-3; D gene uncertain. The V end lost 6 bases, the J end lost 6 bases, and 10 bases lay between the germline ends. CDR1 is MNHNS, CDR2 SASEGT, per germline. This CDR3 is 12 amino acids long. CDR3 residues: CASRLFGDTQYF. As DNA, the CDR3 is TGTGCCAGCAGGCTGTTCGGGGATACGCAGTATTTT.

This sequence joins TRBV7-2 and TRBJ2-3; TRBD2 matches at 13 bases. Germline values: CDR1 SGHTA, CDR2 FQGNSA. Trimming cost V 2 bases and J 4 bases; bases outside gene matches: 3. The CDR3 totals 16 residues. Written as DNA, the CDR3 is TGTGCCAGCAGCTTAAGACTAGCGGGGGGCCCAGATACGCAGTATTTT. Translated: CASSLRLAGGPDTQYF.

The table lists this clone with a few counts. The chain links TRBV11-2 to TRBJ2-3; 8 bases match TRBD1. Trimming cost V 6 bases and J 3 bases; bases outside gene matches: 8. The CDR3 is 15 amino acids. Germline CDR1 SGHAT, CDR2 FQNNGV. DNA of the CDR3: TGTGCCAGCAGTCGACAGGGGCAGGGTACAGATACGCAGTATTTT. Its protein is CASSRQGQGTDTQYF.

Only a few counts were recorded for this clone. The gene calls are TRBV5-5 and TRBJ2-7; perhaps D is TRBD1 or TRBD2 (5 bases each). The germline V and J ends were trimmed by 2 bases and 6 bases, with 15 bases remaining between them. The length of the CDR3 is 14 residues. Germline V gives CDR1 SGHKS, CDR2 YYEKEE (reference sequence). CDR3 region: CASSFDQGRGEQYF. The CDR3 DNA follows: TGTGCCAGCAGCTTCGACCAGGGACGAGGCGAGCAGTACTTC.

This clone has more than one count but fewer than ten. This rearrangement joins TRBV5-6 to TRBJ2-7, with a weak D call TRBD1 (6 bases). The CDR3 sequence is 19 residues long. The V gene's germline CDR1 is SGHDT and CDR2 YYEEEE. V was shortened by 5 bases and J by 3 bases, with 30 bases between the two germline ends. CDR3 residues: CASRHTAGTSGAAVYEQYF. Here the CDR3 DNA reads TGTGCCAGCAGACATACTGCTGGGACATCGGGCGCGGCCGTCTACGAGCAGTACTTC.

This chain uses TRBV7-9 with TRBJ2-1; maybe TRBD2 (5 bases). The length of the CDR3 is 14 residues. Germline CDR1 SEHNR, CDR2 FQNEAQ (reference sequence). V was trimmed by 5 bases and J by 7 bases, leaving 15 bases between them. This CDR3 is CASSILRETNEQFF. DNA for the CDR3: TGTGCCAGCAGCATCCTTCGGGAAACAAATGAGCAGTTCTTC.

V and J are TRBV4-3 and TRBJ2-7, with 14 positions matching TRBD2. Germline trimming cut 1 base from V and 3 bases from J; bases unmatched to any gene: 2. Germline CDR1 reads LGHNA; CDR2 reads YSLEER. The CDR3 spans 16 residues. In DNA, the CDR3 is TGCGCCAGCAGCCAAGCTGGGACTAGCGGGAGCTACGAGCAGTACTTC. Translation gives CASSQAGTSGSYEQYF.

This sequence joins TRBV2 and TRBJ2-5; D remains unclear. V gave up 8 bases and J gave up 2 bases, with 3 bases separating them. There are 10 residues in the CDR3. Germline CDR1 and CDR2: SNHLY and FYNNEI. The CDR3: CASAQETQYF. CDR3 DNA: TGTGCCAGCGCGCAAGAGACCCAGTACTTC.

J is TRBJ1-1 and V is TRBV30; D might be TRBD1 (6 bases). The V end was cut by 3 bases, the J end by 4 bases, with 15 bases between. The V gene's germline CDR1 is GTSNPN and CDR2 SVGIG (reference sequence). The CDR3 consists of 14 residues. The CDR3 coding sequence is TGTGCCTGGAGGGAAGGGGGAGAGAGCACTGAAGCTTTCTTT. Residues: CAWREGGESTEAFF.

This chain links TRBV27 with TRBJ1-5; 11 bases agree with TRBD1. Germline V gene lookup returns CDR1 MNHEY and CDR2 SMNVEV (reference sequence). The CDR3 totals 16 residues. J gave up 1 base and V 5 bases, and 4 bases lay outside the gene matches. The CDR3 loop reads CASSPGDRGSNQPQHF. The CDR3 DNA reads TGTGCCAGCAGTCCAGGGGACAGGGGGAGCAATCAGCCCCAGCATTTT.

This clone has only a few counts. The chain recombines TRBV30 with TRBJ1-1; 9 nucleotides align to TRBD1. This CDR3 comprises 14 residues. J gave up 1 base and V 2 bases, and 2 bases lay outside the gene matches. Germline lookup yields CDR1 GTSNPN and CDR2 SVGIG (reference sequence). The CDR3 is CAWSPGQGNTEAFF. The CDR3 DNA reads TGTGCCTGGAGTCCGGGACAGGGGAACACTGAAGCTTTCTTT.

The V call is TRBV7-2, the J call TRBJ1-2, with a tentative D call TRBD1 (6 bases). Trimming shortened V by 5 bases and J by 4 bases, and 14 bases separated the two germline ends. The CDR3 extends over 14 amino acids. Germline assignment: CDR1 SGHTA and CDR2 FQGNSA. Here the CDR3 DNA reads TGTGCCAGCAGCCCCCGGACAGCCGTCTATGGCTACACCTTC. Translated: CASSPRTAVYGYTF.

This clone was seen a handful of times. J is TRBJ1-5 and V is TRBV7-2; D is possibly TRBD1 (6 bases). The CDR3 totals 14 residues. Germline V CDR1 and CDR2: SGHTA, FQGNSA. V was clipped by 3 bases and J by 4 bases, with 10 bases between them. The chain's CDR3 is CASSLARGNQPQHF. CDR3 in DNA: TGTGCCAGCAGCTTGGCGAGGGGGAATCAGCCCCAGCATTTT. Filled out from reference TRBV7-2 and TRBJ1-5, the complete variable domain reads GAGVSQSPSNKVTEKGKDVELRCDPISGHTALYWYRQSLGQGLEFLIYFQGNSAPDKSGLPSDRFSAERTGGSVSTLTIQRTQQEDSAVYLCASSLARGNQPQHFGDGTRLSIL.

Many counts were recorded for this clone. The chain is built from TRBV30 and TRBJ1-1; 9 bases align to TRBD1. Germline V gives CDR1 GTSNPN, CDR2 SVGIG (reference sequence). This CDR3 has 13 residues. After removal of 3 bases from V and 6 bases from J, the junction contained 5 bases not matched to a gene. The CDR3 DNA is TGTGCCTGGAGAGGACAGGGGAGGCCTGAAGCTTTCTTT. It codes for CAWRGQGRPEAFF.